This T cell receptor (beta chain) derives from a study of blood T cell repertoires in COVID-19 (dated by TCRdb to 2019 to 2021). Regarding the research as a whole: Samples covering the acute and convalescent phases of COVID-19 were provided by collaborators in the United States, Italy and Spain. Deeply sampled blood TCRbeta repertoires from subjects exposed to, actively infected with, or recovered from COVID-19 were included in the dataset. Where available, HLA class I and class II types were taken from metadata supplied by the sample provider and were not determined by assay-based typing. The prospective study material was composed of cDNA or gDNA derived from T cells, B-cell-depleted T cells, or PBMCs. The sample metadata nearly always contained a de-identified subject ID, COVID-19 status, age in years and sex. The repertoires were released in a freely available public database meant as a resource for research on the immune response to SARS-CoV-2. Samples came from the ongoing ImmuneRACE study (first 160 participants) plus 1,254 subjects from 6 global collaborators.

Overall results and qualifications from the work: How much clinical and demographic metadata was included differed by source and by participant, and the metadata was provided uncurated.

The immunoSEQ Assay, a bias-controlled multiplex PCR, was used to amplify TCRbeta CDR3 regions from genomic DNA. Regarding the original processing steps: The number of nucleated cells in each sample was estimated by amplification of reference gene primers within the assay. Sequence reads were collapsed and filtered to measure the absolute abundance of every unique TCRbeta CDR3 rearrangement. For each sample, productive Simpson clonality was calculated as the square root of Simpson's diversity index over productive rearrangements. The clones in this table, taken by TCRdb from immuneACCESS, are in-frame only. Not every clone is retained; where verified, under half of the shortfall comes from an unresolved V gene, and the cause of the rest is unknown. V and J calls plus clone size are reproduced from that table; the DNA served to infer D and trimming. The sample profile shows about 180,000 clones; 86% of them were found once. In total, the top ten clones hold around 7% of the sample.

The collaborating institutions used their own protocols to collect whole blood in K2EDTA tubes. For TCRbeta analysis, collaborators shipped samples as frozen whole blood, isolated PBMCs, or DNA extracted from either of those sample types. Relative to germline, V is 5 bases shorter and J is 12 bases shorter, with 17 bases between their ends. Reading from cysteine to phenylalanine, the CDR3 counts 13 amino acids. Only the CDR3 region is kept as DNA, spanning 39 bases read in frame from base 1. Reading the germline V gene gives CDR1 SGHTA and CDR2 FQGTGA. Concerning this clone: Its antigen is unknown. No base quality values were provided; no much bigger clone lies one nucleotide off.

The rearranged segments are TRBV7-3 and TRBJ2-1; a weak D assignment points to TRBD2 (7 bases agree). Sequencing was carried out using peripheral blood. This clonotype was sampled from a man aged 50 to 59 with active or convalescent COVID-19. The encoded CDR3 is CASSQGHWEGQFF. The nucleotide sequence reads as follows: TGTGCCAGCAGCCAGGGGCATTGGGAGGGGCAGTTCTTC. Where the CDR3 stops, the reference TRBV7-3 and TRBJ2-1 genes take over; the full variable domain is GAGVSQTPSNKVTEKGKYVELRCDPISGHTALYWYRQSLGQGPEFLIYFQGTGAADDSGLPNDRFFAVRPEGSVSTLKIQRTERGDSAVYLCASSQGHWEGQFFGPGTRLTVL.